Shown below are 8 T cell receptor beta chains from a single sample sequenced in a study of blood T cells in healthy people across ages. It was with a sample-barcoded 5' primer and a J-beta primer mix that a second PCR of roughly 6 to 12 cycles was run. TCRdb re-analysed the 5' RACE reads in MiXCR, keeping a single row per CDR3 protein. The data contain over a million distinct CDR3 sequences, approximately 38% of them seen just once; the ten biggest clones take up 6.5% to 10%. Material: blood. Every receptor here comes from a young woman in good health.

The CDR3 loop reads CASSVAGGNTGELFF. CDR3 bases: TGTGCCAGCAGTGTCGCGGGAGGGAACACCGGGGAGCTGTTTTTT. The V and J genes are TRBV6-4 and TRBJ2-2; 8 nucleotides line up with TRBD2. Per germline, CDR1 MRHNA and CDR2 SNTAGT. The length of the CDR3 is 15 residues. V shed 4 bases, J shed 1 base, and the junction held 2 bases outside the gene matches.

The V call is TRBV20-1, the J call TRBJ1-5; D remains unclear. CDR1 and CDR2 from the germline V gene are DFQATT and SNEGSKA (reference sequence). Deletions cut 1 base from V and 0 bases from J, with 19 bases between. The CDR3 is made up of 18 amino acids. For the CDR3, the DNA is TGCAGTGCTAGAGCTTCCGGCACTGCTCGATATAGCAATCAGCCCCAGCATTTT. Encoded protein: CSARASGTARYSNQPQHF.

The chain is built from TRBV29-1 and TRBJ2-1; 11 bases match TRBD2. CDR3 length: 14 amino acids. Germline assignment: CDR1 SQVTM and CDR2 ANQGSEA. The trim removed 8 bases at V and 5 bases at J, leaving 8 bases unmatched. The CDR3 loop reads CSFFSGRANNEQFF. The DNA of the CDR3 is TGCAGCTTCTTTAGCGGGAGGGCCAACAATGAGCAGTTCTTC.

The sample holds many counts of this clonotype. The V gene is TRBV29-1, the J gene TRBJ2-3; a possible D gene is TRBD2 (6 bases). CDR3 length: 13 residues. Germline values: CDR1 SQVTM, CDR2 ANQGSEA. CDR3 nucleotide sequence: TGCACGGTGCGGCGGGGAGGCACAGATACGCAGTATTTT. Translation gives CTVRRGGTDTQYF.

The chain has TRBV29-1 and TRBJ2-7; TRBD1 matches 9 bases. V lost 6 bases to trimming and J lost 1 base; unmatched junction nucleotides: 4. The CDR3 totals 13 residues. Germline V gene data show CDR1 as SQVTM and CDR2 as ANQGSEA. The CDR3: CSVRTGESYEQYF. CDR3 bases: TGCAGCGTGCGGACAGGGGAGTCCTACGAGCAGTACTTC.

The rearrangement joins TRBV5-1 to TRBJ2-7; a possible D gene is TRBD2 (6 bases). Germline values: CDR1 SGHRS, CDR2 YFSETQ. The CDR3 has 15 residues. The V end was cut by 0 bases, the J end by 4 bases, with 14 bases between. DNA for the CDR3: TGCGCCAGCAGCTTGGTCGGCGGGGTGGAATACGAGCAGTACTTC. The encoded protein is CASSLVGGVEYEQYF.

The V gene is TRBV20-1, the J gene TRBJ2-7; 13 bases line up with TRBD2. Germline V CDR1 and CDR2: DFQATT, SNEGSKA (reference sequence). Trimming took 1 base from V and 0 from J; bases not matched to a gene: 12. The CDR3 covers 19 residues. CDR3 sequence reads: CSARGPLLAGGSSSYEQYF. For the CDR3, the DNA is TGCAGTGCTAGAGGCCCTCTACTAGCGGGAGGGTCGAGCTCCTACGAGCAGTACTTC.

This sequence joins TRBV5-1 and TRBJ2-5; 9 bases are a match to TRBD1. The V gene end was trimmed by 2 bases and the J gene end by 5 bases; junction bases not matched to a gene: 13. CDR3 length: 17 residues. CDR1 is SGHRS, CDR2 YFSETQ, per germline. The CDR3 coding sequence is TGCGCCAGCAGCTTCGGTCGCGCAATTGGACAGGGGGAGACCCAGTACTTC. This encodes CASSFGRAIGQGETQYF.